Below, 21 T cell receptor beta chains from the same sample are listed, as sequenced in a study of T cells in Graves' hyperthyroidism and ophthalmopathy. Amplification of TCR beta CDR3 regions was performed using RNA transcripts as template. Carried out on the TCR CDR3, a first-round RT-PCR used the HTBI primer set. TCRdb itself ran the multiplex PCR reads through MiXCR, one entry per CDR3 protein. The data show hundreds of thousands of distinct CDR3 sequences, over 12% seen once. What was sequenced was blood. These receptors were collected from a middle-aged woman with Graves' ophthalmopathy.

This clonotype was counted between two and nine times. For the CDR3, the DNA is TGTGCCAGCTCACCACCTAGGACTAGTGGGGCGACCCAGTACTTC. Its translation is CASSPPRTSGATQYF. The chain has TRBV18 and TRBJ2-5; 7 bases are a match to TRBD2. The germline V gene encodes CDR1 KGHSH and CDR2 LQKENI. The CDR3 consists of 15 residues. V lost 0 bases and J lost 7; bases outside the gene matches: 8.

This clonotype came up a few times. The chain combines TRBV14 with TRBJ2-4, with D unresolved. V was shortened by 2 bases and J by 0 bases, with 2 bases between the two germline ends. Germline V CDR1 and CDR2: SGHDN, FVKESK. CDR3 length equals 13 residues. The CDR3 nucleotides are TGTGCCAGCAGCCAAAAAGCCAAAAACATTCAGTACTTC. It specifies CASSQKAKNIQYF.

The chain couples TRBV30 to TRBJ1-2; D may be TRBD1 (5 bases). CDR3 length: 16 residues. Germline V CDR1 and CDR2: GTSNPN, SVGIG (reference sequence). V lost 7 bases and J 4 bases, leaving 25 bases between the germline ends. The CDR3 nucleotides read TGTGCCTACTCACGGGTACAGGCTGGCACCTCCTATGGCTACACCTTC. This sequence encodes CAYSRVQAGTSYGYTF.

This clonotype was seen repeatedly, ten times or more. The chain couples TRBV2 to TRBJ1-1; D may be TRBD1 (6 bases). Trimming stripped 10 bases from V and 2 bases from J, with 29 bases between. Germline lookup yields CDR1 SNHLY and CDR2 FYNNEI. This CDR3 has 18 amino acids. The CDR3: CAIRTAARRAGVNTEAFF. Here the CDR3 DNA reads TGTGCCATCCGTACCGCGGCTCGTAGGGCAGGGGTAAACACTGAAGCTTTCTTT.

The sample holds many counts of this clonotype. The chain uses TRBV20-1 and TRBJ1-2; possible D gene TRBD1, 6 bases. The CDR3 sequence is 13 residues long. Germline V gene data show CDR1 as DFQATT and CDR2 as SNEGSKA (reference sequence). Trimming pared 0 bases from V and 6 bases from J, leaving 11 bases between. The CDR3 bases are TGCAGTGCTAGAGATCCACAGGGCAATGGCTACACCTTC. Amino acids: CSARDPQGNGYTF.

This clonotype appeared many times. The rearrangement joins TRBV12-3 or TRBV12-4 to TRBJ1-2; perhaps TRBD1 as D (5 bases). The CDR3 runs 16 residues. Deletions cut 6 bases from V and 8 bases from J, with 25 bases between. CDR3 DNA: TGTGCCAGCAGCCCGCTAATCTTGGACGACAGTTCCGGCTACACCTTC. It codes for CASSPLILDDSSGYTF.

This clonotype was recorded at least ten times. The CDR3 loop reads CASSLGLQGYGYTF. For the CDR3, the DNA is TGTGCCAGCAGCTTGGGCCTCCAGGGCTATGGCTACACCTTC. The chain is built from TRBV5-5 and TRBJ1-2, with a possible D match to TRBD1 (5 bases). Germline CDR1 is SGHKS and CDR2 is YYEKEE (reference sequence). V lost 0 bases and J lost 4, with 10 bases in between. CDR3 length equals 14 residues.

This clonotype appeared many times. The chain couples TRBV10-3 to TRBJ2-5, with D perhaps being TRBD1 or TRBD2 (7 bases each). The CDR3 runs to 16 residues. V was trimmed by 7 bases and J by 5 bases, leaving 23 bases between them. Looked up from germline, CDR1 is ENHRY and CDR2 is SYGVKD. CDR3 sequence: CAIKGALPSGRETQYF. The DNA of the CDR3 is TGTGCCATCAAGGGGGCACTTCCTAGCGGTCGGGAGACCCAGTACTTC.

This clonotype appeared many times. The rearrangement uses TRBV3-1 and TRBJ1-2, with D uncertain. Trimming removed 4 bases at V and 4 bases at J, with 16 bases between. CDR3 size: 15 residues. Germline V gene lookup returns CDR1 LGHDT and CDR2 YNNKEL (reference sequence). The CDR3 sequence: CASSPSYDPVYGYTF. CDR3 in DNA: TGTGCCAGCAGCCCAAGTTATGACCCAGTCTATGGCTACACCTTC.

This clonotype was detected ten times or more. The V call is TRBV28, the J call TRBJ1-5; D unclear. Trimming pared 2 bases from V and 7 bases from J, leaving 9 bases between. Germline CDR1 is MDHEN and CDR2 is SYDVKM. The CDR3 has 13 amino acids. The CDR3, as DNA: TGTGCCAGCAGTTTAGTCGGGTACCAGCCCCAGCATTTT. This encodes CASSLVGYQPQHF. The full variable domain, with the rest looked up from reference TRBV28 and TRBJ1-5, is DVKVTQSSRYLVKRTGEKVFLECVQDMDHENMFWYRQDPGLGLRLIYFSYDVKMKEKGDIPEGYSVSREKKERFSLILESASTNQTSMYLCASSLVGYQPQHFGDGTRLSIL.

This clonotype showed up many times. The chain is built from TRBV27 and TRBJ2-5; 9 nucleotides line up with TRBD1. V dropped 6 bases and J dropped 1; count of bases not matched to a gene: 6. The CDR3 runs to 15 residues. The germline V gene has CDR1 MNHEY and CDR2 SMNVEV (reference sequence). The DNA for the CDR3 is TGTGCCAGCAGCCGGGACAGGGCCTTCCAAGAGACCCAGTACTTC. Encoded protein: CASSRDRAFQETQYF.

Many counts were recorded for this clonotype. The CDR3 region has the DNA TGTGCCAGCAGACGGGACAGGGCTGCTGGGTCCTCCTACGAGCAGTACTTC. Protein sequence: CASRRDRAAGSSYEQYF. J is TRBJ2-7 and V is TRBV28, with 9 positions matching TRBD1. Unmatched junction bases numbered 12, after V lost 6 bases and J lost 0 bases. The CDR3 loop spans 17 amino acids. Germline lookup yields CDR1 MDHEN and CDR2 SYDVKM.

The table lists this clonotype with a few counts. The rearrangement links TRBV12-3 or TRBV12-4 to TRBJ2-7, with 11 nucleotides matching TRBD1. There are 15 residues in the CDR3. J was trimmed by 4 bases and V by 1 base; bases with no gene match: 3. The CDR3 nucleotides are TGTGCCAGCAGTTTAGGGGGACAGGGGGAATACGAGCAGTACTTC. It encodes CASSLGGQGEYEQYF.

This clonotype occurred many times. The genes are TRBV5-6 and TRBJ1-1, with D uncertain. Germline V lookup: CDR1 SGHDT, CDR2 YYEEEE. V was trimmed by 7 bases and J by 8 bases, leaving 9 bases between them. The CDR3 is 10 amino acids. The CDR3 DNA follows: TGTGCCAGCGGGGTGGGAGAAGCTTTCTTT. This translates into CASGVGEAFF.

This clonotype was detected many times. The chain carries TRBV6-5 and TRBJ2-7; a possible D gene is TRBD1 (6 bases). The CDR3 has 16 amino acids. CDR1 is MNHEY, CDR2 SVGAGI, per germline. V was cut by 4 bases and J by 11 bases, with 27 bases left in between. The CDR3 reads CASSSYPRGTNLREYF. The DNA for the CDR3 is TGTGCCAGCAGTTCCTATCCTAGGGGGACCAATCTGCGGGAGTACTTC.

The rearrangement joins TRBV11-2 to TRBJ1-1, with D uncertain. V gave up 0 bases and J gave up 10 bases, with 12 bases separating them. Per germline, CDR1 SGHAT and CDR2 FQNNGV. CDR3 length: 13 amino acids. The CDR3 loop reads CASSLDQISRAFF. The CDR3 DNA reads TGTGCCAGCAGCTTAGATCAGATCTCTCGAGCTTTCTTT.

The chain recombines TRBV6-1 with TRBJ2-3; 14 bases are a match to TRBD2. Germline trimming cut 6 bases from V and 6 bases from J; bases unmatched to any gene: 8. Germline V gene data show CDR1 as MNHNS and CDR2 as SASEGT. This CDR3 contains 16 residues. The CDR3 loop is CASSRGLAGVGDTQYF. DNA of the CDR3: TGTGCCAGCAGCCGGGGACTAGCGGGAGTTGGGGATACGCAGTATTTT.

This chain links TRBV4-1 with TRBJ2-7; TRBD2 agrees at 8 bases. CDR3 size: 16 residues. The germline CDR1 and CDR2 sequences are MGHRA and YSYEKL. With V trimmed by 0 bases and J by 0 bases, 4 bases remained unmatched. The CDR3 nucleotides are TGCGCCAGCAGCCAAGACCCCAGCGGGAGCTCCTACGAGCAGTACTTC. It is translated as CASSQDPSGSSYEQYF.

This clonotype was counted ten times or more. CDR3 region: CASSHHLAGGPGYEQYF. In DNA, the CDR3 is TGTGCCAGCAGCCACCACCTAGCGGGAGGGCCTGGTTACGAGCAGTACTTC. The chain uses TRBV7-8 and TRBJ2-7, with 12 bases lining up with TRBD2. Germline CDR1 is SGHVS and CDR2 is FQNEAQ. V shed 5 bases, J shed 4 bases, and the junction held 12 bases outside the gene matches. CDR3 length equals 17 residues.

This clonotype showed up many times. The V and J genes are TRBV7-2 and TRBJ2-7; TRBD2 matches 7 bases. Germline CDR1 reads SGHTA; CDR2 reads FQGNSA. CDR3 length equals 13 residues. J lost 6 bases, V lost 3 bases, and 5 bases had no gene match. The CDR3 protein is CASSFPTSPEQYF. The CDR3 nucleotides are TGTGCCAGCAGCTTTCCGACTAGCCCCGAGCAGTACTTC.

This clonotype was observed many times. The genes are TRBV28 and TRBJ1-5, with D unclear. Germline CDR1 reads MDHEN; CDR2 reads SYDVKM. The CDR3 consists of 17 residues. Trimming took 2 bases from V and 1 from J, leaving 15 bases between them. CDR3 sequence reads: CASSLDQPQGSNQPQHF. CDR3 bases: TGTGCCAGCAGTTTAGACCAGCCCCAAGGGAGCAATCAGCCCCAGCATTTT.